This entry concerns a single T cell receptor beta chain. This specimen comes from a study of blood T cell repertoires in COVID-19. As for the study in general: Whether acute or convalescent, the COVID-19 samples came from the United States, Italy and Spain. PBMCs, B-cell-depleted T cells, or T cells were the source of the cDNA or gDNA that made up the material.

Authors' data handling: Estimation of nucleated cell counts relied on the amplification of reference gene primers. The method was immunoSEQ multiplex PCR; TCRdb's version includes in-frame clones alone and lacks a portion of them. V, J and clone size reflect that table, while D and trimming were determined from the DNA. The sample records around 100,000 clones, about four fifths being singletons. This sequence originates from a human donor in a cohort sampled during active COVID-19. Sequencing was done on a sample of peripheral blood.

The chain's CDR3 is CASRMAPVDEQYF. DNA of the CDR3: TGTGCCAGCAGGATGGCCCCTGTCGACGAGCAGTACTTC. The J gene is TRBJ2-7, the V gene TRBV28; no clear D gene. CDR1 is MDHEN and CDR2 is SYDVKM in the germline V gene. The length of the CDR3 is 13 residues. V was trimmed by 6 bases and J by 5 bases, leaving 14 bases between them.